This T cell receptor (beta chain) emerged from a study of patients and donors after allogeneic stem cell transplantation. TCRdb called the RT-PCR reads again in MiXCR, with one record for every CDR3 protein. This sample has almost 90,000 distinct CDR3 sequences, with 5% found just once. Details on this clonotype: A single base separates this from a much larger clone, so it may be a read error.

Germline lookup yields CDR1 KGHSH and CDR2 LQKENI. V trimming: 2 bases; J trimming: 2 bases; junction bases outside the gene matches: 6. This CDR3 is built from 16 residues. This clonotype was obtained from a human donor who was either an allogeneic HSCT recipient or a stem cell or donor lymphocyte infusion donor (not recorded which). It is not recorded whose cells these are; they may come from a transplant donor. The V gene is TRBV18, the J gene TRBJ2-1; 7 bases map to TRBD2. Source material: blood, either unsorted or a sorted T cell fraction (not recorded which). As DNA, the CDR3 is TGTGCCAGCTCACCATCAGCGGGATTGGCCTACAATGAGCAGTTCTTC. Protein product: CASSPSAGLAYNEQFF.